One and the same sample provided the 32 T cell receptor beta chains below, sequenced in a study of cytomegalovirus exposure and HLA in healthy donors. The PCR made use of 60 Vbeta and 13 Jbeta primers. Profiling relied on immunoSEQ multiplex PCR, and the TCRdb table lists in-frame clones only, not all of them. The table lists 110,000 to 150,000 clones, more than 8% of them singletons. The specimen sequenced was PBMCs. The receptors here all came from a man between 50 and 59 years old in good health and CMV-seronegative.

The DNA of the CDR3 is TGTGCCAGCAGGGACACCCGAAACCCTACAGATACGCAGTATTTT. This sequence encodes CASRDTRNPTDTQYF. The rearrangement links TRBV11-3 to TRBJ2-3; weak D call: TRBD1 (5 bases). The CDR3 has 15 amino acids. CDR1 SGHNT and CDR2 YENEEA come from the germline V gene. V gave up 6 bases and J gave up 3 bases, with 16 bases separating them.

The chain links TRBV10-1 to TRBJ2-3; 9 bases are a match to TRBD2. From germline, CDR1 is WNHNN and CDR2 SYGVQD (reference sequence). The CDR3 totals 16 residues. V shed 0 bases and J 6 bases; nucleotides not matched to a gene: 7. CDR3 nucleotides: TGCGCCAGCAGTGAGTCCAGGCGGGGGGGCCGGGATACGCAGTATTTT. Translated: CASSESRRGGRDTQYF.

This clone appeared a few times. The chain has TRBV6-1 and TRBJ2-7, with D perhaps matching TRBD1 (6 bases). Per the germline V gene, CDR1 is MNHNS and CDR2 is SASEGT. The ends were cut back, 2 bases at V and 2 bases at J, with 13 bases in the middle. The CDR3 contains 15 residues. The CDR3 nucleotides are TGTGCCAGCAGTGAATTTCAACAGGGTCCCTACGAGCAGTACTTC. This translates into CASSEFQQGPYEQYF.

V gene TRBV7-3 combines with J gene TRBJ2-2; 8 nucleotides align to TRBD2. The V gene's germline CDR1 is SGHTA and CDR2 FQGTGA. The CDR3 runs to 15 residues. V lost 5 bases, J lost 5 bases, and 7 bases stayed unmatched. The CDR3 loop is CASSPHRGGTGELFF. Written as DNA, the CDR3 is TGTGCCAGCAGCCCTCACCGGGGGGGGACCGGGGAGCTGTTTTTT.

Only a few counts were recorded for this clone. The gene calls are TRBV5-3 and TRBJ2-6; D might be TRBD1 (5 bases). TRBV5-3 is filed as an ORF, its function uncertain. V shed 7 bases and J shed 0 bases, with 11 bases lying between them. This CDR3 comprises 15 residues. CDR3 amino acids: CARGRAISGANVLTF. The CDR3 nucleotides read TGTGCCAGAGGCAGGGCGATCTCTGGGGCCAACGTCCTGACTTTC.

The J gene is TRBJ2-3, the V gene TRBV19, with 10 bases aligning to TRBD2. V lost 3 bases to trimming and J lost 7 bases; unmatched junction nucleotides: 7. CDR1 is LNHDA and CDR2 is SQIVND in the germline V gene (reference sequence). CDR3 length: 15 amino acids. This chain's CDR3 is CASSIGVAGGNTQYF. As DNA, the CDR3 is TGTGCCAGTAGTATCGGGGTAGCGGGAGGAAATACGCAGTATTTT.

This clone was seen a handful of times. V usage is TRBV5-4 and J usage is TRBJ1-1, with D unresolved. V was pared by 4 bases and J by 2 bases, with 12 bases between. This CDR3 has 14 amino acids. Germline CDR1 reads SGHNT; CDR2 reads YYREEE (reference sequence). The CDR3 is CASSPPTGNTEAFF. CDR3 nucleotides: TGTGCCAGCAGCCCCCCGACGGGAAACACTGAAGCTTTCTTT.

This rearrangement joins TRBV9 to TRBJ2-3, with D possibly TRBD2 on 6 matching bases. Trimming left V 6 bases short and J 2 bases short, with 16 bases between. CDR3 length equals 15 residues. Germline-derived CDR1 and CDR2 are SGDLS and YYNGEE. CDR3 residues: CASTHEGTYTDTQYF. In DNA form, the CDR3 reads TGTGCCAGCACCCATGAAGGGACTTACACAGATACGCAGTATTTT.

V gene TRBV6-1 combines with J gene TRBJ1-5; D call uncertain. The CDR3 spans 14 residues. V was shortened by 1 base and J by 0 bases, with 4 bases between the two germline ends. Germline assignment: CDR1 MNHNS and CDR2 SASEGT. CDR3 region: CASSEGYSNQPQHF. CDR3 DNA: TGTGCCAGCAGTGAAGGTTATAGCAATCAGCCCCAGCATTTT.

This clone occurred a few times. This chain connects TRBV6-7 to TRBJ2-2; 7 nucleotides match TRBD2. TRBV6-7 falls under the ORF class, with uncertain function. CDR3 length: 17 amino acids. V shed 6 bases and J 3 bases; nucleotides not matched to a gene: 13. The CDR3 DNA is TGTGCCAGCAGCCGGGGCGGGGGAATTTGGGACACCGGGGAGCTGTTTTTT. Its protein is CASSRGGGIWDTGELFF.

A few counts support this clone. The rearrangement links TRBV6-1 to TRBJ2-7, with D tentatively TRBD2 (5 bases). CDR1 and CDR2 (germline): MNHNS, SASEGT. The CDR3 totals 14 residues. The V end was cut by 2 bases, the J end by 5 bases, with 13 bases between. The CDR3 nucleotides read TGTGCCAGCAGTGAAATTAACCGGCGGGACGAGCAGTACTTC. Translating it yields CASSEINRRDEQYF.

This clone came up a few times. The junction departs from the called germline gene at one end, perhaps through a read error. The rearrangement uses TRBV7-8 and TRBJ2-1, with 8 bases fitting TRBD2. CDR1 SGHVS and CDR2 FQNEAQ come from the germline V gene. CDR3 length: 15 amino acids. CDR3 bases: TGTGCCAGCAGTCGAGCGGGAGCTACCTACAATGAGCAATTCTTC. As protein: CASSRAGATYNEQFF.

This clone was recorded a few times. The CDR3 loop is CASSLYGGKEKLFF. CDR3 sequence (DNA): TGTGCCAGCAGCTTGTACGGGGGAAAGGAAAAACTGTTTTTT. This chain links TRBV5-6 with TRBJ1-4; possibly TRBD1 for D (5 bases). V lost 1 base and J lost 8, with 12 bases in between. The CDR3 consists of 14 residues. Germline V CDR1 and CDR2: SGHDT, YYEEEE.

This rearrangement joins TRBV19 to TRBJ1-2; D not resolved. From germline, CDR1 is LNHDA and CDR2 SQIVND (reference sequence). V lost 5 bases and J lost 3, with 13 bases in between. This CDR3 contains 14 residues. The CDR3 nucleotides read TGTGCCAGTAGTCCCGACCACGGGGACTATGGCTACACCTTC. Encoded protein: CASSPDHGDYGYTF.

The chain recombines TRBV4-1 with TRBJ2-1; possibly TRBD1 for D (7 bases). The germline V and J ends were trimmed by 1 base and 7 bases, with 20 bases remaining between them. The CDR3 runs 17 residues. From germline, CDR1 is MGHRA and CDR2 YSYEKL. CDR3 loop: CASSQGGVTGQHNEQFF. DNA for the CDR3: TGCGCCAGCAGCCAAGGGGGGGTGACGGGACAGCATAATGAGCAGTTCTTC.

V is TRBV9 and J is TRBJ2-7; 8 nucleotides line up with TRBD2. The CDR3 runs to 16 residues. Germline lookup yields CDR1 SGDLS and CDR2 YYNGEE. J was trimmed by 0 bases and V by 2 bases; bases with no gene match: 7. The CDR3: CASSVLPSGGSYEQYF. The CDR3 DNA is TGTGCCAGCAGCGTCTTACCCAGCGGGGGCTCCTACGAGCAGTACTTC.

The V gene is TRBV5-4, the J gene TRBJ2-3; D is unclear. From germline, CDR1 is SGHNT and CDR2 YYREEE (reference sequence). This CDR3 has 14 amino acids. V lost 0 bases and J lost 2, with 7 bases in between. CDR3 DNA sequence: TGTGCCAGCAGCTTGGATGCAGACACAGATACGCAGTATTTT. Translating gives CASSLDADTDTQYF.

This chain links TRBV19 with TRBJ2-7, with D maybe TRBD2 (6 bases). This CDR3 has 14 amino acids. Germline V gene data show CDR1 as LNHDA and CDR2 as SQIVND (reference sequence). Trimming removed 7 bases from V and 1 base from J, with 14 bases in between. The CDR3 bases are TGTGCCAGTAAAAATCGGGACTCTTCCTACGAGCAGTACTTC. Its translation: CASKNRDSSYEQYF.

Only a few counts were recorded for this clone. The V gene is TRBV2, the J gene TRBJ2-1, with 7 nucleotides matching TRBD1. Trimming took 3 bases from V and 5 from J; bases not matched to a gene: 7. CDR1 SNHLY and CDR2 FYNNEI come from the germline V gene. CDR3 size: 15 residues. For the CDR3, the DNA is TGTGCCAGCAGTGAGACAGGGCTGGAAAACAATGAGCAGTTCTTC. This codes for CASSETGLENNEQFF. The full variable domain, with the rest looked up from reference TRBV2 and TRBJ2-1, is EPEVTQTPSHQVTQMGQEVILRCVPISNHLYFYWYRQILGQKVEFLVSFYNNEISEKSEIFDDQFSVERPDGSNFTLKIRSTKLEDSAMYFCASSETGLENNEQFFGPGTRLTVL.

This clone was counted a few times. J is TRBJ1-1 and V is TRBV14; D unresolved. The V end was cut by 2 bases, the J end by 4 bases, with 14 bases between. Germline CDR1 and CDR2: SGHDN and FVKESK. The CDR3 is 15 residues long. CDR3 amino acids: CASSQIGGSVTEAFF. The CDR3 DNA is TGTGCCAGCAGCCAAATAGGAGGGTCTGTCACTGAAGCTTTCTTT.

The sample holds a few counts of this clone. The rearrangement links TRBV10-1 to TRBJ2-5; D uncertain. Germline values: CDR1 WNHNN, CDR2 SYGVQD (reference sequence). Trimming removed 4 bases from V and 7 bases from J, with 10 bases in between. The length of the CDR3 is 12 residues. DNA for the CDR3: TGCGCCAGCAGTGGAGTAGCTGGGACCCAGTACTTC. It encodes CASSGVAGTQYF.

The V and J genes are TRBV18 and TRBJ1-6, with D possibly matching TRBD1 (6 bases). Trimming cost V 3 bases and J 2 bases, with 14 bases left between them. The CDR3 sequence is 17 residues long. Germline values: CDR1 KGHSH, CDR2 LQKENI. The CDR3 DNA reads TGTGCCAGCTCACCCTTCAGGGGCAGCACCTATAATTCACCCCTCCACTTT. This sequence encodes CASSPFRGSTYNSPLHF.

The chain combines TRBV10-2 with TRBJ1-1, with D possibly matching TRBD1 (5 bases). Germline lookup yields CDR1 WSHSY and CDR2 SAAADI. V gave up 6 bases and J gave up 4 bases, with 12 bases separating them. The CDR3 is made up of 13 amino acids. CDR3 amino acids: CASRPSGVTEAFF. For the CDR3, the DNA is TGCGCCAGCAGACCTTCGGGGGTCACTGAAGCTTTCTTT.

The chain has TRBV5-8 and TRBJ2-7; D perhaps matches TRBD2 (6 bases). The CDR3 runs to 14 residues. Trimming left V 5 bases short and J 3 bases short, with 15 bases between. Germline CDR1 and CDR2: SGHTS and YDEGEE. CDR3 region: CASRQDRGIYEQYF. Written as DNA, the CDR3 is TGTGCCAGCAGACAAGACCGGGGGATCTACGAGCAGTACTTC. The variable domain in full, with the rest retrieved from reference TRBV5-8 and TRBJ2-7, is EAGVTQSPTHLIKTRGQQATLRCSPISGHTSVYWYQQALGLGLQFLLWYDEGEERNRGNFPPRFSGRQFPNYSSELNVNALELEDSALYLCASRQDRGIYEQYFGPGTRLTVT.

The J gene is TRBJ2-3, the V gene TRBV30, with TRBD2 as a possible D gene (6 bases). The CDR3 runs 12 residues. Germline values: CDR1 GTSNPN, CDR2 SVGIG (reference sequence). The ends were cut back, 0 bases at V and 9 bases at J, with 10 bases in the middle. Written as DNA, the CDR3 is TGTGCCTGGAGTGTATTGGGACTCACGCAGTATTTT. Translating it yields CAWSVLGLTQYF.

The V gene is TRBV18, the J gene TRBJ2-5; tentatively, D is TRBD1 (6 bases). Deletions cut 5 bases from V and 3 bases from J, with 10 bases between. The germline V gene encodes CDR1 KGHSH and CDR2 LQKENI. The CDR3 spans 13 residues. The CDR3 reads CASSGGQKETQYF. The DNA of the CDR3 is TGTGCCAGCTCAGGGGGCCAGAAAGAGACCCAGTACTTC.

The chain is built from TRBV7-9 and TRBJ2-2; TRBD1 matches at 9 bases. The germline CDR1 and CDR2 sequences are SEHNR and FQNEAQ (reference sequence). The CDR3 length is 17 residues. Germline trimming cut 5 bases from V and 0 bases from J; bases unmatched to any gene: 7. CDR3 residues: CASSGPTGGANTGELFF. DNA for the CDR3: TGTGCCAGCAGCGGCCCGACAGGGGGTGCGAACACCGGGGAGCTGTTTTTT.

This clone has just a few counts. V usage is TRBV11-2 and J usage is TRBJ1-1; D might be TRBD1 (6 bases). The V gene lost 1 base and the J gene lost 4 bases, with 13 bases spanning the gap. The germline CDR1 and CDR2 sequences are SGHAT and FQNNGV. This CDR3 has 15 residues. CDR3 region: CASSLVGGVGTEAFF. In nucleotides, the CDR3 is TGTGCCAGCAGCTTAGTTGGGGGCGTTGGCACTGAAGCTTTCTTT.

This clone was detected a few times. The chain couples TRBV29-1 to TRBJ2-5, with TRBD2 identical over 10 bases. Germline V CDR1 and CDR2: SQVTM, ANQGSEA. V lost 4 bases and J lost 6; bases outside the gene matches: 11. The CDR3 totals 15 residues. The CDR3 protein is CSVGLAGALRKTQYF. The CDR3 region has the DNA TGCAGCGTTGGGCTAGCGGGGGCCCTAAGGAAGACCCAGTACTTC.

This sequence joins TRBV7-9 and TRBJ1-2, with 9 positions matching TRBD1. J lost 9 bases, V lost 4 bases, and 9 bases had no gene match. CDR1 is SEHNR, CDR2 FQNEAQ, per germline (reference sequence). The CDR3 has 14 amino acids. The DNA for the CDR3 is TGTGCCAGCAGCTCGTACACGGGACAGGGAAGCTACACCTTC. It is translated as CASSSYTGQGSYTF. The variable domain in full, completed from reference TRBV7-9 and TRBJ1-2, reads DTGVSQNPRHKITKRGQNVTFRCDPISEHNRLYWYRQTLGQGPEFLTYFQNEAQLEKSRLLSDRFSAERPKGSFSTLEIQRTEQGDSAMYLCASSSYTGQGSYTFGSGTRLTVV.

The chain is built from TRBV7-2 and TRBJ1-2, with TRBD1 as a possible D gene (6 bases). Germline loops: CDR1 SGHTA, CDR2 FQGNSA. V was pared by 5 bases and J by 6 bases, with 19 bases between. This CDR3 is built from 15 residues. The CDR3 nucleotides read TGTGCCAGCAGCCAACGGGGGGGGCGCTGGAATGGCTACACCTTC. Amino acid sequence: CASSQRGGRWNGYTF. Looking up the rest from reference TRBV7-2 and TRBJ1-2 gives the full variable domain: GAGVSQSPSNKVTEKGKDVELRCDPISGHTALYWYRQSLGQGLEFLIYFQGNSAPDKSGLPSDRFSAERTGGSVSTLTIQRTQQEDSAVYLCASSQRGGRWNGYTFGSGTRLTVV.

The V and J genes are TRBV19 and TRBJ2-2; no clear D gene. The germline V gene has CDR1 LNHDA and CDR2 SQIVND (reference sequence). The CDR3 sequence is 13 residues long. V was cut by 2 bases and J by 8 bases, with 9 bases left in between. The CDR3 sequence: CASSIFVAGELFF. In DNA form, the CDR3 reads TGTGCCAGTAGTATATTCGTAGCTGGGGAGCTGTTTTTT.